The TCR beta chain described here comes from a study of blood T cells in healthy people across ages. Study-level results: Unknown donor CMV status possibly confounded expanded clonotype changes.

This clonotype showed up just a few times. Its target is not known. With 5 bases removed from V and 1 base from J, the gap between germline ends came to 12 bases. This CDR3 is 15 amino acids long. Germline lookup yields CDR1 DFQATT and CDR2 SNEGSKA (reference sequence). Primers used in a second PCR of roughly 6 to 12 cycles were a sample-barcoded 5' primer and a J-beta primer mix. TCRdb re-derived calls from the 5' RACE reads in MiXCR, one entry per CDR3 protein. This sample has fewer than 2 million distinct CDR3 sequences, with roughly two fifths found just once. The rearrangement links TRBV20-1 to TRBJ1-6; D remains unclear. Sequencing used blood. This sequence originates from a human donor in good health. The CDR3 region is CSALLVASYNSPLHF. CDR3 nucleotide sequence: TGCAGTGCTCTACTCGTGGCGTCCTATAATTCACCCCTCCACTTT.